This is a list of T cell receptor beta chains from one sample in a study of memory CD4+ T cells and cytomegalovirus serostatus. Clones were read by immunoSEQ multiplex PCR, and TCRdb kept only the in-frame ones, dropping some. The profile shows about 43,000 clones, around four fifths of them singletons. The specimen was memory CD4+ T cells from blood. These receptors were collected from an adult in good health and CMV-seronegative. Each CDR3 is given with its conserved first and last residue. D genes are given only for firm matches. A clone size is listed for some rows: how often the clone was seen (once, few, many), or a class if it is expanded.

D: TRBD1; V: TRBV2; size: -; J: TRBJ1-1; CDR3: CASNGQGIGTEAFF; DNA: TGTGCCAGCAACGGACAGGGCATTGGCACTGAAGCTTTCTTT
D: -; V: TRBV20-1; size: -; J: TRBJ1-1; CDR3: CSGSRNTEAFF; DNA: TGCAGTGGGTCCCGGAACACTGAAGCTTTCTTT
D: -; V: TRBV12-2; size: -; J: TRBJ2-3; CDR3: CASRAGWVAGRSTDTQYF; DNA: TGTGCAAGTCGCGCCGGTTGGGTAGCGGGGCGGAGCACAGATACGCAGTATTTT
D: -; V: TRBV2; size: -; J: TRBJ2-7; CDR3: CARGRGLSYEQYF; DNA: TGTGCCAGGGGGCGGGGACTTTCCTACGAGCAGTACTTC
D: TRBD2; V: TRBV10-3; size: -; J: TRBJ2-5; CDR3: CAISDSQRGYQETQYF; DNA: TGTGCCATCAGTGATTCGCAGCGGGGGTACCAAGAGACCCAGTACTTC
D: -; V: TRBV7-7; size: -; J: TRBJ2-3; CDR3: CASSFRGAPGDTQYF; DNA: TGTGCCAGCAGCTTCAGGGGGGCCCCGGGTGATACGCAGTATTTT
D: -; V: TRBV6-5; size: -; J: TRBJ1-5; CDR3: CASSYPENQPQHF; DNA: TGTGCCAGCAGTTACCCAGAAAATCAGCCCCAGCATTTT
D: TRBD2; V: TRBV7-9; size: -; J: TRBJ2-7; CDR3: CASSPSGAYEQYF; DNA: TGTGCCAGCAGCCCCAGCGGGGCGTACGAGCAGTACTTC
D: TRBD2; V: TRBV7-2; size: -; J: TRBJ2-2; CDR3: CASSLAASGGATGELFF; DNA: TGTGCCAGCAGCTTAGCGGCGAGCGGGGGGGCCACCGGGGAGCTGTTTTTT
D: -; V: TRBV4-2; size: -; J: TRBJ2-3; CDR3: CASSQVLASSTDTQYF; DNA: TGTGCCAGCAGCCAAGTCCTCGCCTCTAGCACAGATACGCAGTATTTT
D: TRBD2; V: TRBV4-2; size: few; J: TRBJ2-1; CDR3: CASSQATSGGTNEQFF; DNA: TGTGCCAGCAGCCAAGCGACTAGCGGGGGGACCAATGAGCAGTTCTTC
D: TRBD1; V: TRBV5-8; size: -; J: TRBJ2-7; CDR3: CASSLVGQGYF; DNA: TGTGCCAGCAGCTTGGTGGGACAGGGGTACTTC
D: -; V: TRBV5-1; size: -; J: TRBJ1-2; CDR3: CASSLGVVDGYTF; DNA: TGCGCCAGCAGCTTGGGGGTCGTTGATGGCTACACCTTC
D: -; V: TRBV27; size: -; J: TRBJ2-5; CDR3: CASSLSMGEETQYF; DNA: TGTGCCAGCAGTTTATCGATGGGGGAAGAGACCCAGTACTTC
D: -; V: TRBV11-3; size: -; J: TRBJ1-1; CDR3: CASSLVQGAEAFF; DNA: TGTGCCAGCAGCTTAGTGCAGGGAGCTGAAGCTTTCTTT
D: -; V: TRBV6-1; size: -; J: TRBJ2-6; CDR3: CASSAWTTATGANVLTF; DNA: TGTGCCAGCAGTGCTTGGACCACAGCAACAGGGGCCAACGTCCTGACTTTC
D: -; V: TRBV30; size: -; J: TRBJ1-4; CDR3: CAWSIGINEKLFF; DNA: TGTGCCTGGAGTATAGGGATCAATGAAAAACTGTTTTTT
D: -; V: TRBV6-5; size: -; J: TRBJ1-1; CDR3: CASSYSSRGIAFF; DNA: TGTGCCAGCAGTTACTCGAGTCGGGGTATAGCTTTCTTT
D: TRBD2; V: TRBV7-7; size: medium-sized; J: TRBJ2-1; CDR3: CASSPGTNNEQFF; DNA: TGTGCTAGCAGCCCTGGGACTAACAATGAGCAGTTCTTC
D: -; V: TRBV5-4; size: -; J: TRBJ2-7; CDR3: CASSSGTHSYEQYF; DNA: TGTGCCAGCAGCTCCGGGACGCACTCCTACGAGCAGTACTTC